This TCR beta chain was captured in a study of OX40 agonist ivuxolimab in advanced cancers. About the study: Participants averaged approximately 65 years of age (range 23 to 79) and were around 80% male.

In regard to this clone: Its antigen is not identified.

General study findings and limits: Averaged across samples, CD8+ T cells carried more expanded clones than CD4+ did.

Repertoires were generated with immunoSEQ multiplex PCR, while TCRdb's copy carries only in-frame clones and drops some. Of about 85,000 clones listed, under 90% are singletons. V was pared by 7 bases and J by 4 bases, with 8 bases of the junction left unmatched. This CDR3 contains 15 residues. CDR1 is MNHEY and CDR2 is SMNVEV in the germline V gene (reference sequence). This TCR was recovered from an adult with an advanced solid tumor such as melanoma, head and neck, liver or kidney cancer. The chain combines TRBV27 with TRBJ1-2, with 11 bases identical to TRBD1. The material was CD4+ or CD8+ T cells sorted from blood, obtained in a trial of the OX40 agonist ivuxolimab. This chain's CDR3 is CASNLRTGGFYGYTF. The DNA for the CDR3 is TGTGCCAGCAACCTCCGGACAGGGGGCTTCTATGGCTACACCTTC.